The 26 T cell receptor beta chains reported below all come from one sample, sequenced in a study of human T cells and chemical hapten exposure. TCRdb independently ran MiXCR on the RACE reads; one entry per CDR3 protein. The sample yields more than 70,000 distinct CDR3 sequences, around 8.8% seen once. Specified time point: healthy volunteer bleed at 2 weeks. It was from unfractionated whole blood that total RNA was extracted. The sequenced material came from whole blood. Every receptor here comes from a female donor in good health. Some clones in this sample may be carry-over from other donors' samples.

This clonotype was observed many times. This chain uses TRBV12-3 or TRBV12-4 with TRBJ2-3; TRBD1 matches at 8 bases. Trimming took 8 bases from V and 3 from J; bases not matched to a gene: 1. This CDR3 is built from 12 residues. The CDR3, as DNA: TGTGCCAGCCAGGGGGCGACAGATACGCAGTATTTT. This gives the protein CASQGATDTQYF.

This clonotype was seen ten or more times. This sequence joins TRBV6-1 and TRBJ2-7; D gene ambiguous. The V and J ends lost 4 bases and 9 bases respectively, with 10 bases between them. This CDR3 is 11 amino acids long. Germline CDR1 and CDR2: MNHNS and SASEGT. The CDR3, as DNA: TGTGCCAGCAGTGGGGGAATTGGGCAGTACTTC. This encodes CASSGGIGQYF.

The chain employs TRBV7-2 and TRBJ1-1, with no clear D. Germline V lookup: CDR1 SGHTA, CDR2 FQGNSA. V gave up 4 bases and J gave up 1 base, with 7 bases separating them. This CDR3 comprises 13 residues. In DNA form, the CDR3 reads TGTGCCAGCAGCTCCCGACAGAACACTGAAGCTTTCTTT. Translating gives CASSSRQNTEAFF.

The CDR3 is CASSRGGGVDTQYF. For the CDR3, the DNA is TGTGCCAGCAGCCGCGGCGGGGGAGTGGATACGCAGTATTTT. The V call is TRBV7-2, the J call TRBJ2-3, with 7 nucleotides matching TRBD2. V lost 5 bases to trimming and J lost 6 bases; unmatched junction nucleotides: 8. The germline CDR1 and CDR2 sequences are SGHTA and FQGNSA. The CDR3 is 14 residues long.

The chain couples TRBV6-2 or TRBV6-3 to TRBJ2-3; 11 bases map to TRBD2. The CDR3 loop spans 16 amino acids. Per germline, CDR1 MNHEY and CDR2 SVGEGT. Losses at the gene ends were 5 bases for V and 0 bases for J; bases not matched to a gene: 4. The CDR3: CASSPGLAESTDTQYF. The CDR3 DNA is TGTGCCAGCAGTCCGGGACTAGCGGAAAGCACAGATACGCAGTATTTT.

This clonotype has only a few counts. The chain links TRBV12-3 or TRBV12-4 to TRBJ2-5, with 10 nucleotides matching TRBD1. The CDR3 is made up of 16 amino acids. V was clipped by 5 bases and J by 2 bases; unmatched bases: 8. The CDR3 DNA reads TGTGCCAGCAGTCCCGGGGACAGGGGCGGTCAAGAGACCCAGTACTTC. Protein sequence: CASSPGDRGGQETQYF.

In this sample, this clonotype turned up many times. The rearrangement links TRBV6-5 to TRBJ2-5, with 11 nucleotides matching TRBD2. The J segment lost 4 bases and the V segment lost 0 bases, leaving 1 base of the junction unmatched. CDR1 is MNHEY and CDR2 is SVGAGI in the germline V gene. The CDR3 consists of 15 residues. The CDR3, as DNA: TGTGCCAGCAGTTACTCACTAGCGGGAGTAGAGACCCAGTACTTC. Amino acids: CASSYSLAGVETQYF.

This clonotype was seen more than once but under ten times. The genes are TRBV6-2 or TRBV6-3 and TRBJ2-7; D is possibly TRBD2 (6 bases). Trimming pared 7 bases from V and 7 bases from J, leaving 26 bases between. Germline V gene sequence: CDR1 MNHEY, CDR2 SVGEGT. This CDR3 comprises 16 residues. CDR3 sequence: CASTTWRRLDSWEQYF. CDR3 DNA sequence: TGTGCCAGCACCACCTGGAGGAGACTAGATTCGTGGGAGCAGTACTTC.

This clonotype showed up just a few times. The rearrangement links TRBV6-5 to TRBJ2-3; 7 bases line up with TRBD1. Unmatched junction bases numbered 9, after V lost 6 bases and J lost 0 bases. There are 16 residues in the CDR3. Germline CDR1 MNHEY, CDR2 SVGAGI. The CDR3 sequence is CASRSFGTASTDTQYF. Here the CDR3 DNA reads TGTGCCAGCAGATCATTCGGGACAGCTAGCACAGATACGCAGTATTTT.

This clonotype was found many times. The chain combines TRBV10-3 with TRBJ1-2; tentatively, D is TRBD1 (5 bases). The germline V and J ends were trimmed by 0 bases and 1 base, with 9 bases remaining between them. This CDR3 contains 15 residues. The germline V gene encodes CDR1 ENHRY and CDR2 SYGVKD. The CDR3 nucleotides read TGTGCCATCAGTGAGTCGGGGGGAGTTAACTATGGCTACACCTTC. This codes for CAISESGGVNYGYTF.

In its sample, this clonotype was seen a few times. The chain couples TRBV12-5 to TRBJ2-1; 8 bases align to TRBD2. V shed 0 bases and J 4 bases; nucleotides not matched to a gene: 5. The germline V gene has CDR1 LGHNT and CDR2 FRNRAP. The CDR3 loop spans 16 amino acids. The CDR3 sequence is CASGLVVSGTYNEQFF. As DNA, the CDR3 is TGTGCTAGTGGTTTGGTCGTTAGCGGGACATACAATGAGCAGTTCTTC.

This clonotype was observed many times. The V call is TRBV28, the J call TRBJ2-5; D may be TRBD1 (5 bases). V dropped 7 bases and J dropped 5 bases, with 14 bases sitting between them. The CDR3 consists of 13 residues. Germline CDR1 reads MDHEN; CDR2 reads SYDVKM. Written as DNA, the CDR3 is TGTGCCAGCAACATGGCCAGGGATGAGACCCAGTACTTC. It encodes CASNMARDETQYF.

This clonotype was counted many times. The chain carries TRBV20-1 and TRBJ2-1; D gene uncertain. CDR1 is DFQATT and CDR2 is SNEGSKA in the germline V gene (reference sequence). V lost 2 bases to trimming and J lost 7 bases, with 18 bases between them. This CDR3 spans 15 amino acids. The CDR3 bases are TGCAGTGCTAGACTGGGCCTAAACGAACGGAATGAGCAGTTCTTC. It codes for CSARLGLNERNEQFF.

This clonotype has ten or more counts. Its ends do not fully match the called genes, so a read error is possible. CDR3 nucleotide sequence: TGTGCCAGCAGTTCTAGCGGGAGCCCTTCCTTCAATGAGCAGTTCTTC. Translation: CASSSSGSPSFNEQFF. The chain links TRBV6-1 to TRBJ2-1; 10 bases map to TRBD2. CDR1 is MNHNS and CDR2 is SASEGT in the germline V gene. The CDR3 loop spans 16 amino acids.

This clonotype has just a few counts. The chain is built from TRBV7-3 and TRBJ2-5; D possibly corresponds to TRBD1 (6 bases). CDR1 and CDR2 (germline): SGHTA, FQGTGA. The length of the CDR3 is 13 residues. Trimming pared 5 bases from V and 5 bases from J, leaving 12 bases between. The CDR3 nucleotides read TGTGCCAGCAGCCCTACAGGGCTGGAGACCCAGTACTTC. Translated, it gives CASSPTGLETQYF. Full variable domain (remainder filled in from reference TRBV7-3 and TRBJ2-5): GAGVSQTPSNKVTEKGKYVELRCDPISGHTALYWYRQSLGQGPEFLIYFQGTGAADDSGLPNDRFFAVRPEGSVSTLKIQRTERGDSAVYLCASSPTGLETQYFGPGTRLLVL.

The chain links TRBV7-6 to TRBJ1-1, with D tentatively TRBD1 (5 bases). This CDR3 contains 14 residues. V was shortened by 4 bases and J by 0 bases, with 9 bases between the two germline ends. Germline V CDR1 and CDR2: SGHVS, FNYEAQ. This CDR3 reads CASSSDTMNTEAFF. The CDR3 nucleotides read TGTGCCAGCAGCTCGGACACGATGAACACTGAAGCTTTCTTT.

This clonotype was found a few times. This chain connects TRBV15 to TRBJ2-1; unclear D gene. The CDR3 length is 17 residues. V lost 2 bases and J lost 1, with 15 bases in between. Germline loops: CDR1 LNHNV, CDR2 YYDKDF (reference sequence). This CDR3 is CATSRSPPEWSYNEQFF. CDR3 in DNA: TGTGCCACCAGCAGATCTCCCCCCGAGTGGTCCTACAATGAGCAGTTCTTC. Combining the CDR3 with reference TRBV15 and TRBJ2-1 gives the whole variable domain DAMVIQNPRYQVTQFGKPVTLSCSQTLNHNVMYWYQQKSSQAPKLLFHYYDKDFNNEADTPDNFQSRRPNTSFCFLDIRSPGLGDTAMYLCATSRSPPEWSYNEQFFGPGTRLTVL.

This clonotype was counted only a few times. This chain connects TRBV19 to TRBJ2-1; D may be TRBD2 (5 bases). The CDR3 sequence is 13 residues long. Trimming shortened V by 4 bases and J by 8 bases, and 12 bases separated the two germline ends. Germline CDR1 reads LNHDA; CDR2 reads SQIVND (reference sequence). The CDR3 DNA follows: TGTGCCAGTAGTAACGGGATCGGACATGAGCAGTTCTTC. Residues: CASSNGIGHEQFF. Drawing the rest from reference TRBV19 and TRBJ2-1, the complete variable domain is DGGITQSPKYLFRKEGQNVTLSCEQNLNHDAMYWYRQDPGQGLRLIYYSQIVNDFQKGDIAEGYSVSREKKESFPLTVTSAQKNPTAFYLCASSNGIGHEQFFGPGTRLTVL.

This clonotype was observed at least ten times. The chain couples TRBV7-9 to TRBJ2-1; 9 bases align to TRBD1. Germline V gene lookup returns CDR1 SEHNR and CDR2 FQNEAQ (reference sequence). The CDR3 is made up of 14 amino acids. Trimming removed 5 bases from V and 6 bases from J; junction bases left unmatched: 5. CDR3 bases: TGTGCCAGCAGCCTACTGACAGGGGGCAATGAGCAGTTCTTC. Translating gives CASSLLTGGNEQFF.

CDR3 region: CSVQGPEGYGYTF. Written as DNA, the CDR3 is TGCAGCGTTCAGGGGCCCGAAGGCTATGGCTACACCTTC. This chain joins TRBV29-1 and TRBJ1-2; possibly TRBD1 for D (6 bases). The ends were cut back, 5 bases at V and 4 bases at J, with 14 bases in the middle. This CDR3 has 13 residues. The germline CDR1 and CDR2 sequences are SQVTM and ANQGSEA. The full variable domain, with the rest looked up from reference TRBV29-1 and TRBJ1-2, is SAVISQKPSRDICQRGTSLTIQCQVDSQVTMMFWYRQQPGQSLTLIATANQGSEATYESGFVIDKFPISRPNLTFSTLTVSNMSPEDSSIYLCSVQGPEGYGYTFGSGTRLTVV.

The sample holds a few counts of this clonotype. The chain employs TRBV28 and TRBJ2-1; TRBD2 aligns across 10 bases. The CDR3 has 15 amino acids. Germline assignment: CDR1 MDHEN and CDR2 SYDVKM. Losses at the gene ends were 6 bases for V and 6 bases for J; bases not matched to a gene: 8. The CDR3 sequence is CASSAPSGRTNEQFF. CDR3 coding DNA: TGTGCCAGCAGCGCTCCTAGCGGGAGAACCAATGAGCAGTTCTTC.

Ten or more counts support this clonotype. This chain connects TRBV7-9 to TRBJ1-2; D unclear. Trimming pared 1 base from V and 6 bases from J, leaving 15 bases between. Germline CDR1 and CDR2: SEHNR and FQNEAQ (reference sequence). The CDR3 length is 15 residues. This CDR3 reads CASSLVFGPIHGYTF. The CDR3 bases are TGTGCCAGCAGCTTAGTTTTTGGGCCGATCCATGGCTACACCTTC.

This clonotype was counted between two and nine times. The chain has TRBV6-5 and TRBJ1-2; D perhaps matches TRBD1 (6 bases). Germline V lookup: CDR1 MNHEY, CDR2 SVGAGI. The length of the CDR3 is 16 residues. Between the trimmed V and J ends, which lost 2 bases and 3 bases, there was a span of 16 bases. CDR3 DNA sequence: TGTGCCAGCAGTTACCGTTTCAGGGGCAGGGACTATGGCTACACCTTC. Protein product: CASSYRFRGRDYGYTF.

This chain uses TRBV6-1 with TRBJ2-1, with 7 positions matching TRBD2. V was pared by 6 bases and J by 5 bases, with 13 bases of the junction left unmatched. CDR1 is MNHNS and CDR2 is SASEGT in the germline V gene. The CDR3 is made up of 16 amino acids. The CDR3 sequence: CASRDYLAGVDNEQFF. CDR3 coding DNA: TGTGCCAGCAGGGACTACTTGGCGGGAGTGGACAATGAGCAGTTCTTC.

There are a few counts of this clonotype. The CDR3 DNA reads TGTGCCAGCAGTTTGCAGAGTCTAGAAGAGACCCAGTACTTC. Translated: CASSLQSLEETQYF. The V and J genes are TRBV28 and TRBJ2-5; D remains ambiguous. Germline V CDR1 and CDR2: MDHEN, SYDVKM. V lost 3 bases, J lost 3 bases, and 11 bases lay in between. The CDR3 sequence is 14 residues long.

The chain recombines TRBV5-1 with TRBJ2-2; D gene ambiguous. Looked up from germline, CDR1 is SGHRS and CDR2 is YFSETQ. V shed 0 bases and J shed 3 bases, with 6 bases lying between them. The CDR3 has 14 residues. This CDR3 is CASSLGRYTGELFF. Written as DNA, the CDR3 is TGCGCCAGCAGCTTGGGCCGATACACCGGGGAGCTGTTTTTT.